This passage covers 21 T cell receptor beta chains from one sample sequenced in a study of OX40 agonist ivuxolimab in advanced cancers. The method was immunoSEQ multiplex PCR; TCRdb's version includes in-frame clones alone and lacks a portion of them. This table has 55,000 to 75,000 clones, 90% to 95% appearing once. Here the sequenced sample was CD4+ or CD8+ T cells sorted from blood, taken in a trial of the OX40 agonist ivuxolimab. The receptor source for this set is an adult with an advanced solid tumor such as melanoma, head and neck, liver or kidney cancer.

V usage is TRBV6-1 and J usage is TRBJ2-7; D may be TRBD2 (5 bases). The CDR3 is 13 residues long. Germline V gives CDR1 MNHNS, CDR2 SASEGT. Between the trimmed V and J ends, which lost 7 bases and 4 bases, there was a span of 14 bases. Written as DNA, the CDR3 is TGTGCCAGCACCCCGGGATCCTATTACGAGCAGTACTTC. Protein sequence: CASTPGSYYEQYF.

The V call is TRBV4-3, the J call TRBJ2-1, with a tentative D call TRBD1 (6 bases). CDR1 is LGHNA, CDR2 YSLEER, per germline. The CDR3 loop spans 15 amino acids. V was trimmed by 0 bases and J by 11 bases, leaving 17 bases between them. CDR3 loop: CASSQDGGRSKQQFF. Written as DNA, the CDR3 is TGCGCCAGCAGCCAAGATGGGGGCCGGTCGAAGCAGCAGTTCTTC.

The rearrangement joins TRBV28 to TRBJ2-1; possibly TRBD2 for D (7 bases). Deletions cut 6 bases from V and 4 bases from J, with 22 bases between. The germline CDR1 and CDR2 sequences are MDHEN and SYDVKM. The CDR3 is 17 residues long. The CDR3: CASRTALGGGPYNEQFF. CDR3 in DNA: TGTGCCAGCAGAACCGCCCTAGGGGGAGGGCCTTACAATGAGCAGTTCTTC. The full variable domain, in which reference TRBV28 and TRBJ2-1 provide the parts outside the CDR3, is DVKVTQSSRYLVKRTGEKVFLECVQDMDHENMFWYRQDPGLGLRLIYFSYDVKMKEKGDIPEGYSVSREKKERFSLILESASTNQTSMYLCASRTALGGGPYNEQFFGPGTRLTVL.

V gene TRBV9 combines with J gene TRBJ2-3; TRBD1 agrees at 7 bases. The CDR3 runs 15 residues. Germline CDR1 is SGDLS and CDR2 is YYNGEE. V lost 3 bases, J lost 0 bases, and 4 bases stayed unmatched. The CDR3 spells CASSAGQTSTDTQYF. The DNA for the CDR3 is TGTGCCAGCAGCGCGGGACAGACTAGCACAGATACGCAGTATTTT.

The chain carries TRBV4-1 and TRBJ2-5, with D maybe TRBD2 (6 bases). Germline V CDR1 and CDR2: MGHRA, YSYEKL. V gave up 0 bases and J gave up 3 bases, with 11 bases separating them. CDR3 length: 15 residues. CDR3 loop: CASSQDPGSEETQYF. The CDR3 bases are TGCGCCAGCAGCCAAGATCCCGGGAGTGAAGAGACCCAGTACTTC.

The gene calls are TRBV27 and TRBJ1-1; no firm D call. The CDR3 extends over 13 amino acids. Trimming took 4 bases from V and 0 from J, leaving 6 bases between them. Germline CDR1 reads MNHEY; CDR2 reads SMNVEV (reference sequence). The chain's CDR3 is CASSSNMNTEAFF. In DNA, the CDR3 is TGTGCCAGCAGTTCAAACATGAACACTGAAGCTTTCTTT.

In its sample, this clone was seen once. This chain joins TRBV25-1 and TRBJ2-2, with 7 bases identical to TRBD1. The junction had 4 bases not matched to a gene; V was cut back by 1 base and J by 5 bases. There are 15 residues in the CDR3. Germline assignment: CDR1 MGHDK and CDR2 SYGVNS. The CDR3 nucleotides read TGTGCCAGCAGTGAATCCGGGACAGAGACCGGGGAGCTGTTTTTT. Translating it yields CASSESGTETGELFF.

The chain combines TRBV19 with TRBJ2-7; the D gene is possibly TRBD1 (5 bases). The CDR3 is 15 amino acids. V gave up 3 bases and J gave up 0 bases, with 12 bases separating them. Germline V lookup: CDR1 LNHDA, CDR2 SQIVND (reference sequence). CDR3 nucleotide sequence: TGTGCCAGTAGTATCGGAAAAGGGGACTCCTACGAGCAGTACTTC. This encodes CASSIGKGDSYEQYF.

As to this clone: The junction and the germline gene differ at one end; a read error may be behind it. Written as DNA, the CDR3 is TGCGCCAGCAGCCAAGATGGAGGAGAGCGGGAGGGCTTGGACTTC. Translation gives CASSQDGGEREGLDF. The rearrangement uses TRBV4-3 and TRBJ2-7, with 10 bases aligning to TRBD2. Germline V gives CDR1 LGHNA, CDR2 YSLEER. This CDR3 region has 15 residues.

This sequence joins TRBV7-8 and TRBJ2-7; D call uncertain. Germline V gene lookup returns CDR1 SGHVS and CDR2 FQNEAQ. This CDR3 has 13 amino acids. V dropped 5 bases and J dropped 6 bases, with 14 bases sitting between them. CDR3 in amino acids: CASSPNLSSEQYF. The CDR3 DNA is TGTGCCAGCAGCCCCAACTTGAGCTCCGAGCAGTACTTC.

This clone has just a few counts. The rearrangement uses TRBV27 and TRBJ1-5, with D possibly being TRBD1 (6 bases). V lost 5 bases and J 4 bases, leaving 9 bases between the germline ends. This CDR3 is 13 amino acids long. Germline CDR1 and CDR2: MNHEY and SMNVEV (reference sequence). CDR3 in DNA: TGTGCCAGCAGTCTAACAGGGAATCAGCCCCAGCATTTT. It encodes CASSLTGNQPQHF.

The V call is TRBV19, the J call TRBJ1-2, with D unresolved. Trimming cost V 3 bases and J 5 bases, with 22 bases left between them. The CDR3 consists of 17 residues. CDR1 is LNHDA, CDR2 SQIVND, per germline (reference sequence). The CDR3 spells CASSMAASWPEYYGYTF. CDR3 in DNA: TGTGCCAGTAGTATGGCGGCGAGTTGGCCAGAATATTATGGCTACACCTTC.

The chain joins TRBV4-1 to TRBJ2-1, with unresolved D. The CDR3 totals 14 residues. Germline V gene lookup returns CDR1 MGHRA and CDR2 YSYEKL. Deletions cut 4 bases from V and 5 bases from J, with 12 bases between. In nucleotides, the CDR3 is TGCGCCAGCAGCCCAACCGGACGTCACAATGAGCAGTTCTTC. As protein: CASSPTGRHNEQFF.

The chain combines TRBV6-1 with TRBJ2-7; D not certain. The V end lost 2 bases, the J end lost 4 bases, and 6 bases lay between the germline ends. Germline-derived CDR1 and CDR2 are MNHNS and SASEGT. The CDR3 spans 12 residues. The CDR3 loop reads CASSEYGYEQYF. The CDR3 DNA is TGTGCCAGCAGTGAATATGGTTACGAGCAGTACTTC.

In DNA form, the CDR3 reads TGTGCCATCAGTGAGTATGGGGGGGGATCCCCATCCTACGAGCAGTACTTC. Amino acids: CAISEYGGGSPSYEQYF. The chain couples TRBV10-3 to TRBJ2-7; 7 nucleotides align to TRBD2. The V gene's germline CDR1 is ENHRY and CDR2 SYGVKD. With 1 base clipped from V and 1 base from J, the junction kept 10 bases outside the gene matches. This CDR3 spans 17 amino acids.

The count of this clone is one. The rearrangement joins TRBV11-2 to TRBJ2-1; no reliable D call. The CDR3 totals 13 residues. The V end was cut by 0 bases, the J end by 6 bases, with 6 bases between. Per germline, CDR1 SGHAT and CDR2 FQNNGV. The chain's CDR3 is CASSLDWGNEQFF. In nucleotides, the CDR3 is TGTGCCAGCAGCTTAGACTGGGGCAATGAGCAGTTCTTC.

The chain uses TRBV19 and TRBJ2-3, with D maybe TRBD1 (5 bases). The CDR3 runs 15 residues. Germline CDR1 LNHDA, CDR2 SQIVND (reference sequence). Trimming cost V 1 base and J 1 base, with 9 bases left between them. CDR3 residues: CASSIAGKGTDTQYF. CDR3 bases: TGTGCCAGTAGTATAGCAGGGAAGGGCACAGATACGCAGTATTTT.

The chain combines TRBV6-5 with TRBJ2-7; 9 nucleotides agree with TRBD2. This CDR3 is built from 15 residues. Trimming took 0 bases from V and 2 from J; bases not matched to a gene: 2. CDR1 and CDR2 (germline): MNHEY, SVGAGI. In nucleotides, the CDR3 is TGTGCCAGCAGTTACTCTCTAGCGGGGACCTACGAGCAGTACTTC. Its translation is CASSYSLAGTYEQYF.

The CDR3 DNA follows: TGCGCCAGCAGTGAGCGACGGTACGAGCAGTACTTC. It specifies CASSERRYEQYF. The chain links TRBV10-2 to TRBJ2-7; no reliable D call. Trimming took off 2 bases at V and 4 bases at J, with 6 bases between the two ends. Per the germline V gene, CDR1 is WSHSY and CDR2 is SAAADI. This CDR3 is built from 12 residues.

This clone was observed a single time. This chain connects TRBV28 to TRBJ1-1, with D perhaps matching TRBD1 (5 bases). The CDR3 is 14 amino acids. Germline lookup yields CDR1 MDHEN and CDR2 SYDVKM. The germline V and J ends were trimmed by 6 bases and 0 bases, with 11 bases remaining between them. CDR3 sequence reads: CASSPGELNTEAFF. The CDR3 nucleotides are TGTGCCAGCAGCCCGGGGGAGCTGAACACTGAAGCTTTCTTT.

The chain joins TRBV13 to TRBJ2-3; D gene uncertain. Trimming took off 5 bases at V and 1 base at J, with 4 bases between the two ends. The CDR3 has 12 residues. Germline values: CDR1 PRHDT, CDR2 FYEKMQ (reference sequence). DNA for the CDR3: TGTGCCAGCAGCCGGGGCACAGATACGCAGTATTTT. It translates to CASSRGTDTQYF.